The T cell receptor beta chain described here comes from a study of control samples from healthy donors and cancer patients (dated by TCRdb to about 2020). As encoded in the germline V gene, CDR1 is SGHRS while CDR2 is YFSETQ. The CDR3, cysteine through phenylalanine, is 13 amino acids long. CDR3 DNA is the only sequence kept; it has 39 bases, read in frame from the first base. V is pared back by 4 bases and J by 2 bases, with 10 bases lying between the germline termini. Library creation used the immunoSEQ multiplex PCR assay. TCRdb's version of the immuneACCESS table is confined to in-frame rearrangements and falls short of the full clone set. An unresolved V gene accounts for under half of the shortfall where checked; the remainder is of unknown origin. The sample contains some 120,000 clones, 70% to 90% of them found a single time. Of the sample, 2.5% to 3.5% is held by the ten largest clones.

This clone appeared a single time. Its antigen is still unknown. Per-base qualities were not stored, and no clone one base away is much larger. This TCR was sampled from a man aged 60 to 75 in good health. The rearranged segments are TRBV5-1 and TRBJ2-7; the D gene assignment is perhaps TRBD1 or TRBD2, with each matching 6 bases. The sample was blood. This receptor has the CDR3 CASSGGLPYEQYF. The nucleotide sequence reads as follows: TGCGCCAGCAGCGGGGGGCTTCCCTACGAGCAGTACTTC.